The T cell receptor (beta chain) described here comes from a study of control samples from healthy donors and cancer patients. Profiling relied on immunoSEQ multiplex PCR, and the TCRdb table lists in-frame clones only, not all of them. The data contain about 130,000 clones, approximately 90% of them seen just once; the ten biggest clones take up roughly 7.8%. Germline CDR1 SGHAT, CDR2 FQNNGV. This CDR3 is 14 amino acids long. V was clipped by 2 bases and J by 6 bases; unmatched bases: 3. The sample consisted of blood. The chain links TRBV11-2 to TRBJ2-1; 8 bases map to TRBD2. This clonotype was sampled from a man aged 18 to 29 in good health. This chain's CDR3 is CASSLRLALNEQFF. CDR3 nucleotide sequence: TGTGCCAGCAGCTTAAGACTAGCGCTCAATGAGCAGTTCTTC.